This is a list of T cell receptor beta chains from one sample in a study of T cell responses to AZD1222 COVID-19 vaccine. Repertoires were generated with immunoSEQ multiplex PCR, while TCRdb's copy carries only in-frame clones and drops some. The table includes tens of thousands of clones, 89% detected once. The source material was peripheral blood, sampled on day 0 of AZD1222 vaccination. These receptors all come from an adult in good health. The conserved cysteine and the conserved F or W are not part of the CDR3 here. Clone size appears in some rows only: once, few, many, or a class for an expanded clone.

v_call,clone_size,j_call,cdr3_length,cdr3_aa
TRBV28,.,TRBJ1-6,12,ASSHRGGLSPLH
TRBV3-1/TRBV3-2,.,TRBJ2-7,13,ASSSRWVGGYEQY
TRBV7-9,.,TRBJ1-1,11,ASSFEGNAEAF
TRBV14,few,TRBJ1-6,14,ASSHIGGTLFSPLH
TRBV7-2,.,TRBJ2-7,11,ASSFNSGYEQY
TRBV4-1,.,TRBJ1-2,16,ASSQDPSTGGRIYGYT
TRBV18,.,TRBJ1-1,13,ASSPDRAGGTEAF
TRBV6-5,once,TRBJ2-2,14,ASSYWTTLDTGELF
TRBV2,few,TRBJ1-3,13,ASRGQGNSGNTIY
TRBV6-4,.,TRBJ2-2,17,ASSDCGDRVPKSTGELF
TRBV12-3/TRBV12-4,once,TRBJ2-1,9,ASSFSNEQF
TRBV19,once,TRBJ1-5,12,ASSLRQGNQPQH
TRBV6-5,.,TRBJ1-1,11,ASSYSYSHEAF
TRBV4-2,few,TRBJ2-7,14,ASSQVGREGSYEQY
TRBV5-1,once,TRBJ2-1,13,ASSRGVGSYNEQF
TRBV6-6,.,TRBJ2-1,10,ASSYGDWEQF
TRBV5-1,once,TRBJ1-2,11,ASSSTPSNGYT
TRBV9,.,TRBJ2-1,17,ASSVGSGGEVWVYNEQF